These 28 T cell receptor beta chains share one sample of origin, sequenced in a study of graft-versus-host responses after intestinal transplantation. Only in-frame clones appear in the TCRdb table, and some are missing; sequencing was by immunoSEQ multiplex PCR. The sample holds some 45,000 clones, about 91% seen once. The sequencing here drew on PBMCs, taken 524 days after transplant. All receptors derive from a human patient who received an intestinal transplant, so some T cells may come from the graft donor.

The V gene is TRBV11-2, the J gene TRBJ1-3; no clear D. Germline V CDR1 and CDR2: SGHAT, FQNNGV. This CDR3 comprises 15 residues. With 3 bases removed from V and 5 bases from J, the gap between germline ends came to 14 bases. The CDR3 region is CASSFTPEGRNTIYF. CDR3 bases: TGTGCCAGCAGCTTTACGCCCGAAGGGCGAAACACCATATATTTT.

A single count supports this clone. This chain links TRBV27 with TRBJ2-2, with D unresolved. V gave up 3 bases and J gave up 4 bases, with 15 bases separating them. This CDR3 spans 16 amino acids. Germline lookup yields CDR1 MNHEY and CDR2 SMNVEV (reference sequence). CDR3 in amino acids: CASSFRTAVRTGELFF. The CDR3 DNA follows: TGTGCCAGCAGTTTTCGGACCGCGGTTCGCACCGGGGAGCTGTTTTTT.

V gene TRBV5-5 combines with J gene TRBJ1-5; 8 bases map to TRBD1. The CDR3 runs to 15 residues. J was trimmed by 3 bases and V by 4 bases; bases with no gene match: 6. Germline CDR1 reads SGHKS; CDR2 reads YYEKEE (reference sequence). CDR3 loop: CASSRGTGNNQPQHF. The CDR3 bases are TGTGCCAGCAGCCGGGGGACAGGCAACAATCAGCCCCAGCATTTT.

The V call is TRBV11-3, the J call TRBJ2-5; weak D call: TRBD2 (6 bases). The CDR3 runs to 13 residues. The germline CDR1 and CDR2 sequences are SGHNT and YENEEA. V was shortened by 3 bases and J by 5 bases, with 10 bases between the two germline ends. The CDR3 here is CASSFLEGETQYF. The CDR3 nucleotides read TGTGCCAGCAGCTTCCTGGAGGGGGAGACCCAGTACTTC.

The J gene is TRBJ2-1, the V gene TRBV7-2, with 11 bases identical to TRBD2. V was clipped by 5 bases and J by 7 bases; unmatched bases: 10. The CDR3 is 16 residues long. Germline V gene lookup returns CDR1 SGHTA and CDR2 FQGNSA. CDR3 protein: CASSLGVAGGWNEQFF. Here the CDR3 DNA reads TGTGCCAGCAGCCTGGGAGTAGCGGGAGGGTGGAATGAGCAGTTCTTC.

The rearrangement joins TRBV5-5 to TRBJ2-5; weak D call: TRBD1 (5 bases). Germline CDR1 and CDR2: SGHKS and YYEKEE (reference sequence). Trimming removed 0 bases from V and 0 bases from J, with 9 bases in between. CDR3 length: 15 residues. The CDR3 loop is CASSLDSGYQETQYF. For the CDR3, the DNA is TGTGCCAGCAGCTTGGATTCAGGGTACCAAGAGACCCAGTACTTC.

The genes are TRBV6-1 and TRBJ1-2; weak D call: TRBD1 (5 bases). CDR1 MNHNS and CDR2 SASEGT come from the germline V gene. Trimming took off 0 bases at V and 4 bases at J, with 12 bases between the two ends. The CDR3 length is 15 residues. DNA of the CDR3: TGTGCCAGCAGTGAAGCGGAAGGGCAGGGCTATGGCTACACCTTC. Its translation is CASSEAEGQGYGYTF.

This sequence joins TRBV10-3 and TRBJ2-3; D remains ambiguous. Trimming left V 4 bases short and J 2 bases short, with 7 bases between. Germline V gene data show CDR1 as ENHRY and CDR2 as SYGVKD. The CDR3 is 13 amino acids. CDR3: CAISGAHTDTQYF. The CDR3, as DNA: TGTGCCATCAGTGGTGCACACACAGATACGCAGTATTTT.

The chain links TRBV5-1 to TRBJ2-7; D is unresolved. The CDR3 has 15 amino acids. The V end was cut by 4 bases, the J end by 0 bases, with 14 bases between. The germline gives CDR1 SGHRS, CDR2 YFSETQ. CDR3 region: CASSLSITSSYEQYF. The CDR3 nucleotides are TGCGCCAGCAGCCTTAGCATAACGAGCTCCTACGAGCAGTACTTC.

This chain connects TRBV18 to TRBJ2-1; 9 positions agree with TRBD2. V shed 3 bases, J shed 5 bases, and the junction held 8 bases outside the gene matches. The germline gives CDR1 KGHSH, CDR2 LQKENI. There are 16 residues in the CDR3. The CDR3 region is CASSPTSGSTHNEQFF. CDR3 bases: TGTGCCAGCTCACCGACTAGCGGATCCACCCACAATGAGCAGTTCTTC. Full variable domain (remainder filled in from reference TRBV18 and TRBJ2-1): NAGVMQNPRHLVRRRGQEARLRCSPMKGHSHVYWYRQLPEEGLKFMVYLQKENIIDESGMPKERFSAEFPKEGPSILRIQQVVRGDSAAYFCASSPTSGSTHNEQFFGPGTRLTVL.

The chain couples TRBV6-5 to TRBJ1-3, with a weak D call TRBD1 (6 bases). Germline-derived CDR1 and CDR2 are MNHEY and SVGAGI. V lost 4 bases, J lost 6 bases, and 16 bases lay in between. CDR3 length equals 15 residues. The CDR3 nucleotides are TGTGCCAGCAGTTTTTGGCCGGGGGCCGCAAACACCATATATTTT. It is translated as CASSFWPGAANTIYF.

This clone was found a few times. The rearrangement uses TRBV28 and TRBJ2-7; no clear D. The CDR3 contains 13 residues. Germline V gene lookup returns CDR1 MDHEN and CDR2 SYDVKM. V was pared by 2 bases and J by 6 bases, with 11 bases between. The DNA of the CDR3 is TGTGCCAGCAGTTTAGGACCTCTCGCCGAGCAGTACTTC. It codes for CASSLGPLAEQYF.

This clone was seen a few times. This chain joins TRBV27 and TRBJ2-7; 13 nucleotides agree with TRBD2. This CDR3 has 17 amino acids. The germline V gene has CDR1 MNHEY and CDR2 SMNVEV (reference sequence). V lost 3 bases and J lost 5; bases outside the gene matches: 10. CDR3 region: CASSFLGLAGLEDEQYF. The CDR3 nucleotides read TGTGCCAGCAGTTTTTTGGGACTAGCGGGACTTGAAGACGAGCAGTACTTC.

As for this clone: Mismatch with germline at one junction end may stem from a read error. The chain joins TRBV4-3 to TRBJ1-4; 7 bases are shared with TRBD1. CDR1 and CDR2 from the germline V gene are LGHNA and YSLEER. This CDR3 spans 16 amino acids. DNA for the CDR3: TGCGCCAGCAGCCAAGATAGGACAGGAATTAATGGAAAACTGTTTTTT. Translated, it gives CASSQDRTGINGKLFF.

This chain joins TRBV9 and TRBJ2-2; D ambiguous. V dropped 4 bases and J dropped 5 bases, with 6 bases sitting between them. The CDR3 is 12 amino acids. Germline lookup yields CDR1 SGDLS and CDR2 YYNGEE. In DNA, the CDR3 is TGTGCCAGCAGCCAAGGGACCGGGGAGCTGTTTTTT. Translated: CASSQGTGELFF.

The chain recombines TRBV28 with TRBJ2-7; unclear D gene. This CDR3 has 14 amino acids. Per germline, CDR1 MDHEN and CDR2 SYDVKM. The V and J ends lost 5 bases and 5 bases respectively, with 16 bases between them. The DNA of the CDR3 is TGTGCCAGCAGTACCCGGGCCACCGGCCACGAGCAGTACTTC. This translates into CASSTRATGHEQYF.

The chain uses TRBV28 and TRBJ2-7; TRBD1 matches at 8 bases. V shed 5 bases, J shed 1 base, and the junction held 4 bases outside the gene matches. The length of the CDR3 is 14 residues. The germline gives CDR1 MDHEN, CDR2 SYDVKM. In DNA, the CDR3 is TGTGCCAGCAGTCTCCGACAGGGGTCCTACGAGCAGTACTTC. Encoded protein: CASSLRQGSYEQYF.

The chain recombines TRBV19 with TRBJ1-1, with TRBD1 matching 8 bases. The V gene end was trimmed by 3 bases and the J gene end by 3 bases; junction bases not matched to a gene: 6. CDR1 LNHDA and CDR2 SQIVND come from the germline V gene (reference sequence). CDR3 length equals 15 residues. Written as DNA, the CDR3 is TGTGCCAGTAGTATTCGCAGGACAGGGCACACTGAAGCTTTCTTT. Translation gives CASSIRRTGHTEAFF.

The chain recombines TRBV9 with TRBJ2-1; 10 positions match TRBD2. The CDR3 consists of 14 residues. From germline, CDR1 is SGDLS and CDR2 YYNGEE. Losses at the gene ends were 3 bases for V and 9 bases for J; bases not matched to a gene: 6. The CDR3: CASSGTSGFSEQFF. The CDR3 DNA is TGTGCCAGCAGCGGGACTAGCGGTTTTAGTGAGCAGTTCTTC.

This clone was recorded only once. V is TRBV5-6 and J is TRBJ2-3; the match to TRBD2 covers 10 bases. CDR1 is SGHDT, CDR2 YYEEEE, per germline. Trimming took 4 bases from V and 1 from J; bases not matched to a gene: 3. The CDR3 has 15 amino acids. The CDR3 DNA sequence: TGTGCCAGCAGCCCCGGACTAGCGGGCACAGATACGCAGTATTTT. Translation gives CASSPGLAGTDTQYF.

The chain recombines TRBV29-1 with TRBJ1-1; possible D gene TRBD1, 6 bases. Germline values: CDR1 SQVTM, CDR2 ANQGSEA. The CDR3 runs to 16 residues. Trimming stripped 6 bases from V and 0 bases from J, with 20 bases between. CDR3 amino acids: CSVRVRPGDLNTEAFF. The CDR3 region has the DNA TGCAGCGTGAGGGTACGTCCAGGGGACTTGAACACTGAAGCTTTCTTT.

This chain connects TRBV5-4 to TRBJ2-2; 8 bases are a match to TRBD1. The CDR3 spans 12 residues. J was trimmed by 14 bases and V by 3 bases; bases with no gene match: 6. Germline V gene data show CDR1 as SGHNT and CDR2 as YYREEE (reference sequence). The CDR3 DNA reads TGTGCCAGCAGCTCCCCTACAGGGGGTCTGTTTTTT. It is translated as CASSSPTGGLFF.

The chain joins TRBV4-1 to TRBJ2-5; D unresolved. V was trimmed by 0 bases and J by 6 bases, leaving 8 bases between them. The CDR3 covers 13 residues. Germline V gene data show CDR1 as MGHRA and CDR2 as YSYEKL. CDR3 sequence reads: CASSQEKGKTQYF. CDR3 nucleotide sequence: TGCGCCAGCAGCCAAGAGAAGGGAAAGACCCAGTACTTC.

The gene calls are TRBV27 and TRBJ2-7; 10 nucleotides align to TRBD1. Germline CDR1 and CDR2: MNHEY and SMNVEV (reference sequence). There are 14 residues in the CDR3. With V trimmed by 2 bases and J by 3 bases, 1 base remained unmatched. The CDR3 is CASSLRDRGYEQYF. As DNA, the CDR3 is TGTGCCAGCAGTTTACGGGACAGGGGCTACGAGCAGTACTTC.

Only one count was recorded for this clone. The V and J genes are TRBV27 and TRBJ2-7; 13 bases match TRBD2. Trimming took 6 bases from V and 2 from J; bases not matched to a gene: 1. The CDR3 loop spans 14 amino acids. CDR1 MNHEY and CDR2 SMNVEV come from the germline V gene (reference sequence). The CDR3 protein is CASRGLAGAYEQYF. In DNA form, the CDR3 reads TGTGCCAGCAGAGGACTAGCGGGGGCCTACGAGCAGTACTTC.

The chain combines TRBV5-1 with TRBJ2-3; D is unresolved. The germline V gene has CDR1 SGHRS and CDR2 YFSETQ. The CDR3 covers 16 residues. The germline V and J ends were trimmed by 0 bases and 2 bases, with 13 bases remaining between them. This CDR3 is CASSLEGRSSTDTQYF. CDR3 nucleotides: TGCGCCAGCAGCTTGGAAGGCAGGTCCTCCACAGATACGCAGTATTTT.

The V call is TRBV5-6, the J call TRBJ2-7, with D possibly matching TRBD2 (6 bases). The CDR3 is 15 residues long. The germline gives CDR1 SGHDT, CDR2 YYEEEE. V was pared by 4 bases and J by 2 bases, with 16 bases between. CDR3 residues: CASSPSGGVPYEQYF. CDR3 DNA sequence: TGTGCCAGCAGCCCCAGCGGAGGGGTCCCCTACGAGCAGTACTTC.

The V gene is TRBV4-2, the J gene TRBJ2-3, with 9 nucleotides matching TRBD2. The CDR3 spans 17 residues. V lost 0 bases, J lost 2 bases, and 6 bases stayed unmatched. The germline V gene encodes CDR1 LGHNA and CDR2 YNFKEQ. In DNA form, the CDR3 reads TGTGCCAGCAGCCAAGATGAGAAGCGGGAGGTCACAGATACGCAGTATTTT. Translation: CASSQDEKREVTDTQYF.